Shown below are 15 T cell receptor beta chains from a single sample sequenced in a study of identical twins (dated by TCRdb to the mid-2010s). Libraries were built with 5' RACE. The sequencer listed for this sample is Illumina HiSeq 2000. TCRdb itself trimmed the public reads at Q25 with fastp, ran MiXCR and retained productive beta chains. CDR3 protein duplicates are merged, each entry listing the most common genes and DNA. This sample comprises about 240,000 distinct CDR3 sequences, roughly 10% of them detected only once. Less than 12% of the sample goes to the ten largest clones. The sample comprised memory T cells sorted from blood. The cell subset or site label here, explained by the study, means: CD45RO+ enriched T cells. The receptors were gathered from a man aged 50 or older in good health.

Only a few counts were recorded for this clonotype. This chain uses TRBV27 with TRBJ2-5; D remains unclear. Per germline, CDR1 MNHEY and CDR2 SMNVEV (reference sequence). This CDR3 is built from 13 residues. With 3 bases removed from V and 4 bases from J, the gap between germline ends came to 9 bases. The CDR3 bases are TGTGCCAGCAGTTTTTCAGGATTAGAGACCCAGTACTTC. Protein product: CASSFSGLETQYF.

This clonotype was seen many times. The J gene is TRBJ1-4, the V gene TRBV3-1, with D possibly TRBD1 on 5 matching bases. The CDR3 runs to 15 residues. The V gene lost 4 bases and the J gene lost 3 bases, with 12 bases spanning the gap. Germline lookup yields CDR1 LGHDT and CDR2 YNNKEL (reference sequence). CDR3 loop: CASSRTTAANEKLFF. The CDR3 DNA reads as TGTGCCAGCAGCCGAACGACAGCAGCTAATGAAAAACTGTTTTTT.

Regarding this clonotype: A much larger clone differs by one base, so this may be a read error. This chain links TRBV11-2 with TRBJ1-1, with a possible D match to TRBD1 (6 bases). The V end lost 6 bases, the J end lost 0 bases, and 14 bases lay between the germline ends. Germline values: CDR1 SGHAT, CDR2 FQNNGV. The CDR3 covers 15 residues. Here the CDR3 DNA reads TGTGCCAGCAGGGACATACAGGGTATGAACACTGAAGCTTTCTTT. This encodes CASRDIQGMNTEAFF.

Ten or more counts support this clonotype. The CDR3 DNA follows: TGCAGTGCTCATCCCCCCATTCAGCACAGCTCCTACAATGAGCAGTTCTTC. Protein sequence: CSAHPPIQHSSYNEQFF. The chain links TRBV20-1 to TRBJ2-1; no firm D call. This CDR3 is 17 amino acids long. Germline assignment: CDR1 DFQATT and CDR2 SNEGSKA (reference sequence). Trimming took 5 bases from V and 0 from J, leaving 20 bases between them.

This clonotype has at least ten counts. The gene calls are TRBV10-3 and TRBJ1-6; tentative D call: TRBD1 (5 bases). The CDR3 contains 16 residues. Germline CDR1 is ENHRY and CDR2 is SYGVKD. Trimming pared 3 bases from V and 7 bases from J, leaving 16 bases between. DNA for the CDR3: TGTGCCATCAGTGATCGATCCGGGACGGGGAATTCACCCCTCCACTTT. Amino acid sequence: CAISDRSGTGNSPLHF.

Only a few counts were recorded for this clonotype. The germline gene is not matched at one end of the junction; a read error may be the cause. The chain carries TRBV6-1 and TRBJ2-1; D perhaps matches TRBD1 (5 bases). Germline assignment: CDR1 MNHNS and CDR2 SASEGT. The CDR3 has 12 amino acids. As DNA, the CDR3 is TGTGCCAGCAGGGAAGGGGTAGGTGAGCAGTTCTTC. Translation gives CASREGVGEQFF.

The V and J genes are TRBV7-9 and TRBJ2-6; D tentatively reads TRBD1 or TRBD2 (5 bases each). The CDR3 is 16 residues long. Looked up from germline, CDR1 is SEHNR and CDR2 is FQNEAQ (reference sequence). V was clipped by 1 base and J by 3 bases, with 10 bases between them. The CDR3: CASSLVGGFGANVLTF. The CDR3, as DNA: TGTGCCAGCAGCTTAGTTGGGGGTTTTGGGGCCAACGTCCTGACTTTC.

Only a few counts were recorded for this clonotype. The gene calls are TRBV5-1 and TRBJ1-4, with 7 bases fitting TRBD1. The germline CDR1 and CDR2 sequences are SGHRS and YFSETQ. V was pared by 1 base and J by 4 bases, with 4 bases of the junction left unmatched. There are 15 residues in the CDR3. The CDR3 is CASSLFQGDNEKLFF. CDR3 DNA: TGCGCCAGCAGCTTGTTCCAGGGGGATAATGAAAAACTGTTTTTT.

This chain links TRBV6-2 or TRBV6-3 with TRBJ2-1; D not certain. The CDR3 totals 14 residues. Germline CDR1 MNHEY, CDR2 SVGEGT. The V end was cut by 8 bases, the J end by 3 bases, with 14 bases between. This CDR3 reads CASDKRGNYNEQFF. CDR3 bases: TGTGCCAGCGACAAGCGAGGTAACTACAATGAGCAGTTCTTC.

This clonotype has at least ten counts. CDR3 loop: CASSLLREAPNEQFF. The DNA for the CDR3 is TGTGCCAGCAGCTTATTGCGGGAGGCCCCCAATGAGCAGTTCTTC. V and J are TRBV13 and TRBJ2-1; TRBD2 matches 8 bases. The trim removed 2 bases at V and 6 bases at J, leaving 6 bases unmatched. From germline, CDR1 is PRHDT and CDR2 FYEKMQ (reference sequence). This CDR3 has 15 residues.

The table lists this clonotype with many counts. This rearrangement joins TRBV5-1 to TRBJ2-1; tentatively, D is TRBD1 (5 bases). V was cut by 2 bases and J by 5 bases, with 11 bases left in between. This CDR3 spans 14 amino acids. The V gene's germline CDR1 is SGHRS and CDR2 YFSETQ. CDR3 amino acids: CASSLGDLNNEQFF. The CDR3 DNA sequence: TGCGCCAGCAGCTTAGGGGATTTGAACAATGAGCAGTTCTTC.

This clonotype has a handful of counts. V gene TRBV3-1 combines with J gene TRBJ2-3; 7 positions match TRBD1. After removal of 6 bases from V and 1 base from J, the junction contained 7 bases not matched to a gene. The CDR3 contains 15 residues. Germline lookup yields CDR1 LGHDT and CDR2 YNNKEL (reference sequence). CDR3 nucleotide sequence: TGTGCCAGCAGACGTAGGGGGCACGGCACAGATACGCAGTATTTT. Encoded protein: CASRRRGHGTDTQYF.

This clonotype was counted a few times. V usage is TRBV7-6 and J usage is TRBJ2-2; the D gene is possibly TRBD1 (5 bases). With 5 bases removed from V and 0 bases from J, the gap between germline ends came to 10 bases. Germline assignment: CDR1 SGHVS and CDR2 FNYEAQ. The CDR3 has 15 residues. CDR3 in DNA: TGTGCCAGCAGCCAAACAGGTCCGAACACCGGGGAGCTGTTTTTT. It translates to CASSQTGPNTGELFF.

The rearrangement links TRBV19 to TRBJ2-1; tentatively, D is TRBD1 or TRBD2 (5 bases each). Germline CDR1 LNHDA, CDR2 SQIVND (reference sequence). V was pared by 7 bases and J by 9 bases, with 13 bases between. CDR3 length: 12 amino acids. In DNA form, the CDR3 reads TGTGCCAGTAATGGGTGGGACGGTGAGCAGTTCTTC. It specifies CASNGWDGEQFF.

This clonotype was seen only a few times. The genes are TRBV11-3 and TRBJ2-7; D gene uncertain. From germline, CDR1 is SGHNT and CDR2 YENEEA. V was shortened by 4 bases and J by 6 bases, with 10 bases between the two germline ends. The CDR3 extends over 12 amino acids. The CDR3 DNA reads TGTGCCAGCAGCTCTTTGGATAGCGAGCAGTACTTC. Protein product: CASSSLDSEQYF.